This is a list of T cell receptor beta chains from one sample in a study of shared clonotypes between healthy human individuals. Some clones are missing from TCRdb's copy, which holds only in-frame ones; the method was immunoSEQ multiplex PCR. This table holds some 2,400,000 clones, 95% found once. Material: naive CD4+ T cells sorted from blood. All receptors come from a man aged 18 to 29 in good health. The CDR3 runs from the conserved cysteine through the conserved F or W. D genes are given only for firm matches. Clone size is not always given. Where it is, it says once, few, many or a class for expanded clones.

J gene | D gene | clone size | V gene | CDR3 protein | CDR3 DNA
TRBJ2-1 | . | . | TRBV30 | CAWSVGGEQFF | TGTGCCTGGAGTGTAGGAGGTGAGCAGTTCTTC
TRBJ2-2 | . | once | TRBV11-3 | CASSPRGWGPQPNTGELFF | TGTGCCAGCAGCCCTCGGGGTTGGGGGCCCCAACCAAACACCGGGGAGCTGTTTTTT
TRBJ2-1 | . | . | TRBV2 | CASSSVGEQFF | TGTGCCAGTTCCAGCGTCGGTGAGCAGTTCTTC
TRBJ1-2 | . | . | TRBV2 | CASRNGRPHTF | TGTGCCAGCAGAAACGGACGGCCTCATACCTTC
TRBJ1-4 | . | . | TRBV11-2 | CASSLVAGINEKLFF | TGTGCCAGCAGCTTAGTAGCAGGCATTAATGAAAAACTGTTTTTT
TRBJ2-5 | TRBD2 | once | TRBV5-1 | CASSRPSGNQETQYF | TGCGCCAGCAGCAGACCTAGCGGAAACCAAGAGACCCAGTACTTC
TRBJ2-7 | TRBD2 | . | TRBV14 | CASSQDWAGAYEQYF | TGTGCCAGCAGCCAAGATTGGGCGGGGGCCTACGAGCAGTACTTC
TRBJ2-7 | TRBD1 | . | TRBV7-3 | CASSFDRASNEQYF | TGTGCCAGCAGCTTCGACAGGGCGTCCAACGAGCAGTACTTC
TRBJ2-7 | TRBD1 | . | TRBV29-1 | CSVSGTGSYEQYF | TGCAGCGTATCCGGGACAGGATCCTACGAGCAGTACTTC
TRBJ2-3 | TRBD2 | . | TRBV2 | CASSLAGRTDTQYF | TGTGCCAGCAGCCTAGCGGGACGCACAGATACGCAGTATTTT
TRBJ2-1 | . | once | TRBV2 | CASRVVYLTNNEQFF | TGTGCCAGCAGAGTGGTCTATCTGACTAACAATGAGCAGTTCTTC
TRBJ2-7 | TRBD2 | . | TRBV7-2 | CASSTRAGGPYEQYF | TGTGCCAGCAGCACGAGAGCGGGAGGGCCCTACGAGCAGTACTTC
TRBJ2-5 | TRBD1 | . | TRBV5-1 | CASSWRVQGAKETQYF | TGCGCCAGCAGCTGGAGGGTACAGGGGGCGAAAGAGACCCAGTACTTC
TRBJ2-5 | TRBD1 | . | TRBV7-9 | CASSLPRQGETQYF | TGTGCCAGCAGCTTGCCTAGACAGGGAGAGACCCAGTACTTC
TRBJ2-1 | . | once | TRBV5-1 | CASSSPGQEKSGSSYNEQFF | TGCGCCAGCAGTTCCCCCGGACAGGAAAAGAGCGGGAGCTCCTACAATGAGCAGTTCTTC
TRBJ2-4 | TRBD2 | . | TRBV7-9 | CASSPTSGGGVAKNIQYF | TGTGCCAGCAGCCCGACTAGCGGGGGGGGCGTAGCCAAAAACATTCAGTACTTC
TRBJ2-4 | TRBD2 | . | TRBV29-1 | CSVGASGGPGLAKNIQYF | TGCAGCGTTGGGGCTAGCGGGGGGCCGGGGCTAGCCAAAAACATTCAGTACTTC
TRBJ1-5 | TRBD1 | . | TRBV6-5 | CASRGAGGSNQPQHF | TGTGCCAGCCGTGGTGCAGGGGGTAGCAATCAGCCCCAGCATTTT
TRBJ1-1 | . | . | TRBV10-3 | CAISEPGNTEAFF | TGTGCCATCAGTGAACCAGGGAACACTGAAGCTTTCTTT
TRBJ1-1 | TRBD1 | . | TRBV10-3 | CAINTGESTEAFF | TGTGCCATCAACACAGGGGAATCCACTGAAGCTTTCTTT
TRBJ2-5 | . | . | TRBV6-5 | CASSRTVQETQYF | TGTGCCAGCAGCCGGACAGTTCAAGAGACCCAGTACTTC
TRBJ2-5 | TRBD1 | . | TRBV11-2 | CASSRGLGETQYF | TGTGCCAGCAGCAGGGGGCTAGGAGAGACCCAGTACTTC
TRBJ2-1 | . | . | TRBV2 | CASSEIGNSNNEQFF | TGTGCCAGCAGTGAAATTGGGAACTCCAACAATGAGCAGTTCTTC
TRBJ1-2 | TRBD1 | . | TRBV7-3 | CASSATGGYGYTF | TGTGCCAGCAGCGCGACAGGGGGCTATGGCTACACCTTC
TRBJ2-3 | TRBD2 | . | TRBV5-4 | CASSLPGLGGDTQYF | TGTGCCAGCAGCTTACCGGGACTAGGGGGAGATACGCAGTATTTT
TRBJ1-5 | . | . | TRBV4-1 | CASSPIIGGGSNQPQHF | TGCGCCAGCAGCCCAATCATCGGGGGCGGAAGCAATCAGCCCCAGCATTTT
TRBJ1-1 | . | . | TRBV18 | CASSPFINTEAFF | TGTGCCAGCTCACCCTTCATAAACACTGAAGCTTTCTTT
TRBJ2-5 | . | . | TRBV5-1 | CASSSGLQETQYF | TGCGCCAGCAGCTCGGGACTGCAAGAGACCCAGTACTTC
TRBJ1-1 | . | once | TRBV29-1 | CSVARGATEAFF | TGCAGCGTTGCGAGAGGGGCTACTGAAGCTTTCTTT
TRBJ1-1 | . | few | TRBV28 | CASNGAGEAFF | TGTGCCAGCAATGGGGCAGGGGAAGCTTTCTTT
TRBJ2-3 | . | . | TRBV7-9 | CASSFTSGLADTQYF | TGTGCCAGCAGCTTTACCAGCGGGCTGGCAGATACGCAGTATTTT
TRBJ1-5 | . | . | TRBV9 | CASSVDGTSNQPQHF | TGTGCCAGCAGCGTCGACGGGACCTCAAATCAGCCCCAGCATTTT
TRBJ2-7 | . | . | TRBV29-1 | CSVSSRLEQYF | TGCAGCGTCTCGAGTCGACTCGAGCAGTACTTC
TRBJ2-3 | . | . | TRBV6-5 | CASRKGAPDTQYF | TGTGCCAGCAGAAAAGGAGCGCCAGATACGCAGTATTTT
TRBJ2-5 | TRBD1 | . | TRBV29-1 | CSFRQGAVRQETQYF | TGCAGCTTTAGACAGGGGGCGGTGCGGCAAGAGACCCAGTACTTC
TRBJ1-5 | . | . | TRBV9 | CASSVDAYSNQPQHF | TGTGCCAGCAGCGTAGACGCTTATAGCAATCAGCCCCAGCATTTT
TRBJ2-1 | . | . | TRBV2 | CASRDWDNNEQFF | TGTGCCAGCAGGGACTGGGATAACAATGAGCAGTTCTTC
TRBJ2-7 | TRBD1 | . | TRBV5-1 | CASSFVGQGVEQYF | TGCGCCAGCAGCTTTGTGGGACAGGGGGTTGAGCAGTACTTC
TRBJ2-1 | TRBD2 | . | TRBV19 | CASRGTSGFPNEQFF | TGTGCCAGTAGGGGGACTAGCGGCTTCCCTAATGAGCAGTTCTTC
TRBJ1-4 | . | . | TRBV5-6 | CASINFGGNGEKLFF | TGTGCCAGCATTAACTTTGGGGGGAATGGCGAAAAACTGTTTTTT
TRBJ2-1 | . | . | TRBV18 | CASSPSSKDEQFF | TGTGCCAGCTCCCCGTCTAGTAAGGATGAGCAGTTCTTC
TRBJ1-5 | TRBD1 | . | TRBV10-3 | CAISESPGPGQNSNQPQHF | TGTGCCATCAGTGAGTCCCCGGGCCCGGGACAGAATAGCAATCAGCCCCAGCATTTT